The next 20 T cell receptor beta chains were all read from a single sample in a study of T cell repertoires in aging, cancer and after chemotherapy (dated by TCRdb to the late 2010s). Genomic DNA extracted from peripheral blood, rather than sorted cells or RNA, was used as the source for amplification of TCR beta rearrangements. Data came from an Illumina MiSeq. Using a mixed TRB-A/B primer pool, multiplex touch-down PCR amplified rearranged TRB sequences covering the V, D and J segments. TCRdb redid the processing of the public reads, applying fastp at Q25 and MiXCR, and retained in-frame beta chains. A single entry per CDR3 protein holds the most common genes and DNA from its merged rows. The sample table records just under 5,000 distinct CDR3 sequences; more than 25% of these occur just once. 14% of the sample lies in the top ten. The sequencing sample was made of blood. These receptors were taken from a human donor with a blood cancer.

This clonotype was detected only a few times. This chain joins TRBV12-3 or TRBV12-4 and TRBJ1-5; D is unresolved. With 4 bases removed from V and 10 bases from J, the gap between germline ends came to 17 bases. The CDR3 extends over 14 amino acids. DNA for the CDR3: TGTGCCAGCAGTTGGGAGGGCCCCCCAGACCCCCAGCATTTT. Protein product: CASSWEGPPDPQHF.

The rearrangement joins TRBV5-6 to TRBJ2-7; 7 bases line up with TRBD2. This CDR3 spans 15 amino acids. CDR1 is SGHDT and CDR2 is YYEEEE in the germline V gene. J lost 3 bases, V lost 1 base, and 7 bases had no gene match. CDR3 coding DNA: TGTGCCAGCAGCTTGCGCGGGGGTTCCCTCTACGAGCAGTACTTC. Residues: CASSLRGGSLYEQYF.

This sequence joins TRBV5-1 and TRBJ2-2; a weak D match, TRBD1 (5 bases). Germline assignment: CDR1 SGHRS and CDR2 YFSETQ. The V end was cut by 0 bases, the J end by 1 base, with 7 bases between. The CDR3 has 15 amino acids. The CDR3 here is CASSLVTGNTGELFF. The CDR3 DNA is TGCGCCAGCAGCTTGGTTACAGGGAACACCGGGGAGCTGTTTTTT.

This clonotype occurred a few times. CDR3 DNA: TGTGCCAGCAGCTTACAGGGAGCCCGAGGCTACACCTTC. It yields the protein CASSLQGARGYTF. The genes are TRBV5-6 and TRBJ1-2; D perhaps matches TRBD1 (6 bases). The germline gives CDR1 SGHDT, CDR2 YYEEEE. CDR3 length: 13 amino acids. Trimming removed 2 bases from V and 8 bases from J, with 13 bases in between.

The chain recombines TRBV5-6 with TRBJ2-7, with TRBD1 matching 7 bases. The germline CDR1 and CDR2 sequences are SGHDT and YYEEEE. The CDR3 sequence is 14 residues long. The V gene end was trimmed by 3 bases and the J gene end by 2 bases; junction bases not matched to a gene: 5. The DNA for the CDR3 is TGTGCCAGCAGCTCGGACAGGACACCCTACGAGCAGTACTTC. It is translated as CASSSDRTPYEQYF. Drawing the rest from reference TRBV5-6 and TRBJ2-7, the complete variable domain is DAGVTQSPTHLIKTRGQQVTLRCSPKSGHDTVSWYQQALGQGPQFIFQYYEEEERQRGNFPDRFSGHQFPNYSSELNVNALLLGDSALYLCASSSDRTPYEQYFGPGTRLTVT.

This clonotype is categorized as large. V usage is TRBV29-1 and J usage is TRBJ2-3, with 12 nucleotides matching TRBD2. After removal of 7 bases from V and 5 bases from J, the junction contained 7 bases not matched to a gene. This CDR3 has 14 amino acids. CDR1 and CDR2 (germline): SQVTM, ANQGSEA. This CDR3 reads CSAPPLAGGDTQYF. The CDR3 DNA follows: TGCAGCGCCCCGCCACTAGCGGGGGGAGATACGCAGTATTTT.

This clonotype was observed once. The CDR3 spells CASSTIWEDQPQHF. The CDR3, as DNA: TGTGCCAGCAGTACCATTTGGGAGGATCAGCCCCAGCATTTT. The chain combines TRBV6-5 with TRBJ1-5; D uncertain. The CDR3 length is 14 residues. CDR1 MNHEY and CDR2 SVGAGI come from the germline V gene. Trimming left V 5 bases short and J 5 bases short, with 13 bases between.

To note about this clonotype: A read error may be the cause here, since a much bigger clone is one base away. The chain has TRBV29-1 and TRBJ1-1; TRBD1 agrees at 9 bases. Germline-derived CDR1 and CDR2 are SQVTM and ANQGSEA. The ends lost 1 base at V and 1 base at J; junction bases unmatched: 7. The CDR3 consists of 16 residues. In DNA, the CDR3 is TGCAGCGTTGAAGGGTCGGGACAGGGTACGAACACTGAAGCTTTCTTT. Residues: CSVEGSGQGTNTEAFF. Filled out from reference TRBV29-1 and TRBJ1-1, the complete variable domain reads SAVISQKPSRDICQRGTSLTIQCQVDSQVTMMFWYRQQPGQSLTLIATANQGSEATYESGFVIDKFPISRPNLTFSTLTVSNMSPEDSSIYLCSVEGSGQGTNTEAFFGQGTRLTVV.

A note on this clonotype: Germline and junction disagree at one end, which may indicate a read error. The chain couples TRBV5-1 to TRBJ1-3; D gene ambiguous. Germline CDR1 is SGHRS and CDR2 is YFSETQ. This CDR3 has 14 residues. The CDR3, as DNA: TGCGCCAGCAGCTTGACAATCTCTGGAAACAACATATATTTT. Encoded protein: CASSLTISGNNIYF.

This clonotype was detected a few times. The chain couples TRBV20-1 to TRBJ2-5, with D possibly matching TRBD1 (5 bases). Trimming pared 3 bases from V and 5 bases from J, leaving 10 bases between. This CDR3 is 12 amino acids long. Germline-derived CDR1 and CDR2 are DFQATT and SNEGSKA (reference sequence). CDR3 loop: CSASDSSETQYF. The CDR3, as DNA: TGCAGTGCTAGCGACAGTTCCGAGACCCAGTACTTC.

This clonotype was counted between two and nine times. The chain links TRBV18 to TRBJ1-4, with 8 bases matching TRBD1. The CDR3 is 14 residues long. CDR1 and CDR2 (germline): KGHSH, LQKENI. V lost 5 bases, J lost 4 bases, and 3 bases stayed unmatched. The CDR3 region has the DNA TGTGCCAGCTCAAGACAGGGGATTAATGAAAAACTGTTTTTT. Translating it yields CASSRQGINEKLFF.

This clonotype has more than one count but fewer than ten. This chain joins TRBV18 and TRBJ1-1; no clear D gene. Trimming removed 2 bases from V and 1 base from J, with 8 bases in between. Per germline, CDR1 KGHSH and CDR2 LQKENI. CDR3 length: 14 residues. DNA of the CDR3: TGTGCCAGCTCACCAGGGAGGGAGAACACTGAAGCTTTCTTT. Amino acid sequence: CASSPGRENTEAFF.

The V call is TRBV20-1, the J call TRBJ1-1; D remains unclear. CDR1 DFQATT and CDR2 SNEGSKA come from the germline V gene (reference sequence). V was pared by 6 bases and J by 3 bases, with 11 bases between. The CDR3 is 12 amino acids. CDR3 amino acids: CSAPETDTEAFF. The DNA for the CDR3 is TGCAGTGCCCCAGAGACGGACACTGAAGCTTTCTTT.

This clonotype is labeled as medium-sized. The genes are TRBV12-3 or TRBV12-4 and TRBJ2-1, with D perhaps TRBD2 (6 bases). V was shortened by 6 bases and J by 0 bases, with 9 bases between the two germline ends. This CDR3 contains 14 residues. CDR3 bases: TGTGCCAGCAGGGGGACTCGCTCCTACAATGAGCAGTTCTTC. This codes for CASRGTRSYNEQFF.

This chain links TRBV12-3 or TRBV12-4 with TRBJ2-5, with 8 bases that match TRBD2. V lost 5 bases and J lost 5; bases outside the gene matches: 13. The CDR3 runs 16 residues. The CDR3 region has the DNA TGTGCCAGCAGTGGTCTAACGGGGGGGCGACAGGAGACCCAGTACTTC. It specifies CASSGLTGGRQETQYF.

CDR3 protein: CASTPRSSYEQYF. CDR3 in DNA: TGTGCCAGCACCCCCCGCAGTTCCTACGAGCAGTACTTC. V usage is TRBV6-2 or TRBV6-3 and J usage is TRBJ2-7; D uncertain. Trimming cost V 7 bases and J 1 base, with 11 bases left between them. The CDR3 covers 13 residues. Germline lookup yields CDR1 MNHEY and CDR2 SVGEGT.

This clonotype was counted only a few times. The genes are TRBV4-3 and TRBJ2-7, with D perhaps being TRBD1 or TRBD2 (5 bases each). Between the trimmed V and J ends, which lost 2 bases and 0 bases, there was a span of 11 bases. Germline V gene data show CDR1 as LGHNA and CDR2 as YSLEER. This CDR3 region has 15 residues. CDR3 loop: CASSQRGTGSYEQYF. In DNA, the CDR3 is TGCGCCAGCAGCCAACGGGGCACCGGCTCCTACGAGCAGTACTTC.

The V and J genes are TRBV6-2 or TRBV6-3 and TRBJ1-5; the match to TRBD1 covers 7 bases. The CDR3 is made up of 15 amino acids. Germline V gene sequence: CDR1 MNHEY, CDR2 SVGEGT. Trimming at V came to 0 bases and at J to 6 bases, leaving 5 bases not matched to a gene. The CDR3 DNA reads TGTGCCAGCAGTTACTCGACAGGGTTGTTTCAGCCCCAGCATTTT. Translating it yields CASSYSTGLFQPQHF.

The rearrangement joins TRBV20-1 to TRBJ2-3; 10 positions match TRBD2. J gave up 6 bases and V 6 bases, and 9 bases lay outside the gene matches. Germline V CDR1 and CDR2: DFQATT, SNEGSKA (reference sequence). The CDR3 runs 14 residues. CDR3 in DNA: TGCAGTGCCCGGAGCGGGGGGGCAAAGGATACGCAGTATTTT. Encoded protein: CSARSGGAKDTQYF.

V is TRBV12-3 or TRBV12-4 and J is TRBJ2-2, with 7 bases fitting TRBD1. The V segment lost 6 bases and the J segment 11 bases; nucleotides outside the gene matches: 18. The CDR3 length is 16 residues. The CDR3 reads CASSTRRQGLSIELFF. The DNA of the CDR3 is TGTGCCAGCAGCACTAGGAGACAGGGCTTATCTATCGAGCTGTTTTTT.